What follows is one T cell receptor beta chain and its context. Its target is unknown. This entry comes from a study of T cell responses to AZD1222 COVID-19 vaccine. The trim removed 2 bases at V and 5 bases at J, leaving 12 bases unmatched. This CDR3 is built from 16 residues. Germline CDR1 reads SGHKS; CDR2 reads YYEKEE (reference sequence). This table comes from immunoSEQ multiplex PCR, and its TCRdb copy is limited to in-frame clones, with some not included. Altogether about 150,000 clones are present, 70% to 90% being singletons, with the ten largest covering 3% to 4%. Study-wide results and limits: Distributed over spike, vaccine-associated CD4 TCRs predominated at 160-218 and 743-854.

The starting material was peripheral blood, obtained on day 0 of MenACWY control vaccination. The chain has TRBV5-5 and TRBJ2-7, with 8 nucleotides matching TRBD2. This sequence was found in an adult in good health. CDR3 amino acids: CASSFPLGGGWDEQYF. As DNA, the CDR3 is TGTGCCAGCAGCTTCCCCCTCGGGGGGGGTTGGGACGAGCAGTACTTC.